This T cell receptor beta chain was sequenced in a study of cytomegalovirus exposure and HLA in healthy donors. The study's findings and limits: Most of the TCR beta V segments (in an earlier analysis) were productive either about 87% or about 30% of the time. Through in vitro validation, three CMV-associated chains were shown to be specific for CMV antigens. Overall, 164 TCR beta chains were annotated as cytomegalovirus-associated.

On this clone itself: Its antigen is not identified.

The primer mix had 60 Vbeta and 13 Jbeta primers. Method: immunoSEQ multiplex PCR; TCRdb's copy keeps in-frame clones and lacks some. The sample includes 80,000 to 130,000 clones, around 82% of them seen just once. Healthy donors of bone marrow made up the group. Sequencing was done on a sample of PBMCs. This TCR derives from a woman aged 50 to 60 in good health and CMV-seropositive.

CDR3 in DNA: TGTGCCAGCAAAATGGACAGAAACAATGAGCAGTTCTTC. The encoded protein is CASKMDRNNEQFF. The chain recombines TRBV2 with TRBJ2-1; a possible D gene is TRBD1 (6 bases). This CDR3 is 13 amino acids long. The V end was cut by 7 bases, the J end by 5 bases, with 12 bases between. Germline V lookup: CDR1 SNHLY, CDR2 FYNNEI.